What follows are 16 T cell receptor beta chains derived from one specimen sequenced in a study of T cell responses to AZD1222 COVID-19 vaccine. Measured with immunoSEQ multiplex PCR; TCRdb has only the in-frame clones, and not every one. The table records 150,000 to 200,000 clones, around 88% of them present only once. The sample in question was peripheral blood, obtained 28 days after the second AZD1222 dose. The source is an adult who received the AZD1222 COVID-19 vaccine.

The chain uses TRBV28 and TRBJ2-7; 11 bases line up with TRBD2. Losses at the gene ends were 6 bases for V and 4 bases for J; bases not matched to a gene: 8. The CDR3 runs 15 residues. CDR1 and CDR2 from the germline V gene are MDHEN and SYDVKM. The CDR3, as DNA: TGTGCCAGCAGCCTAGGGACTAGCGGAACTTACGAGCAGTACTTC. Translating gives CASSLGTSGTYEQYF.

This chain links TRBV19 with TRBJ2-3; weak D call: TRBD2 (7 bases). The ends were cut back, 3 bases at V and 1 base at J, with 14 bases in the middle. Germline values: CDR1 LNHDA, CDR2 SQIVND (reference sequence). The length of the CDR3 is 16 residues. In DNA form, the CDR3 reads TGTGCCAGTAGTATCTCAGGGGCGGGAGGCACAGATACGCAGTATTTT. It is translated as CASSISGAGGTDTQYF.

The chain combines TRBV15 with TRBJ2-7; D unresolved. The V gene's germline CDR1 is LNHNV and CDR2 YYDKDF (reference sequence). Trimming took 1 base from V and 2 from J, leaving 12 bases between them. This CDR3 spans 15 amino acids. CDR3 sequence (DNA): TGTGCCACCAGCAGAGGTGGGGAAAATGCCTACGAGCAGTACTTC. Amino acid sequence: CATSRGGENAYEQYF.

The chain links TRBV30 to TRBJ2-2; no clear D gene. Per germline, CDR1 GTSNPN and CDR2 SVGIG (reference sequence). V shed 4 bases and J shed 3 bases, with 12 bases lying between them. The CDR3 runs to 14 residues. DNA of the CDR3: TGTGCCTGGAAACTTGAGCGAGACACCGGGGAGCTGTTTTTT. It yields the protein CAWKLERDTGELFF.

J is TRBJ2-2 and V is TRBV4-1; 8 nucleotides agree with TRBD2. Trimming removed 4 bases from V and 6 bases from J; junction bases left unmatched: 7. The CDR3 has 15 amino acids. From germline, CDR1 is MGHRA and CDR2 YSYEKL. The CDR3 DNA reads TGCGCCAGCAGCCGGGGACTAGGTTCGGCCGGGGAGCTGTTTTTT. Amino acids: CASSRGLGSAGELFF.

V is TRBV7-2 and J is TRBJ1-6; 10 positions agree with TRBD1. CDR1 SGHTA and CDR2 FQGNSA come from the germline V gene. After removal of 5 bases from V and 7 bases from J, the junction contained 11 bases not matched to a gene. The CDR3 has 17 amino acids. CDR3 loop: CASSLKTGGQMNSPLHF. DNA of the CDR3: TGTGCCAGCAGCCTGAAGACAGGGGGCCAAATGAATTCACCCCTCCACTTT.

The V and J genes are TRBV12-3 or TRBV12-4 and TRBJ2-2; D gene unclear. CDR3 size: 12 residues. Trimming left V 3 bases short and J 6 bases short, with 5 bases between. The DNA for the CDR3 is TGTGCCAGCAGTTTGTCCCCCGGGGAGCTGTTTTTT. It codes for CASSLSPGELFF.

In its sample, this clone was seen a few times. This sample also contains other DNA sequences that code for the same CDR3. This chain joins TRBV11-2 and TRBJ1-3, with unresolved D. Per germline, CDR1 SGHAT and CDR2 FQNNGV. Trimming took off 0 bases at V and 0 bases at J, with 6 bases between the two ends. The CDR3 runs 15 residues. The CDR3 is CASSLDPGSGNTIYF. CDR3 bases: TGTGCCAGCAGCTTAGATCCCGGCTCTGGAAACACCATATATTTT. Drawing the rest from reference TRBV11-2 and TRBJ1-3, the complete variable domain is EAGVAQSPRYKIIEKRQSVAFWCNPISGHATLYWYQQILGQGPKLLIQFQNNGVVDDSQLPKDRFSAERLKGVDSTLKIQPAKLEDSAVYLCASSLDPGSGNTIYFGEGSWLTVV.

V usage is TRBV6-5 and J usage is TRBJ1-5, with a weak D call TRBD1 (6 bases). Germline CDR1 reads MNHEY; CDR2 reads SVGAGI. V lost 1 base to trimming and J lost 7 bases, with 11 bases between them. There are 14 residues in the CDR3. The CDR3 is CASSYLGGAQPQHF. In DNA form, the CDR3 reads TGTGCCAGCAGTTACTTAGGGGGAGCACAGCCCCAGCATTTT.

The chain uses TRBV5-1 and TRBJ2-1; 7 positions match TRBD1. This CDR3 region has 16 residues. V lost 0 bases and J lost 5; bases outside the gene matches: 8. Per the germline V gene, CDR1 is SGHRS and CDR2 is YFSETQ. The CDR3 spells CASSLAGQPRDNEQFF. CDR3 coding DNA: TGCGCCAGCAGCTTGGCGGGACAGCCCCGAGACAATGAGCAGTTCTTC.

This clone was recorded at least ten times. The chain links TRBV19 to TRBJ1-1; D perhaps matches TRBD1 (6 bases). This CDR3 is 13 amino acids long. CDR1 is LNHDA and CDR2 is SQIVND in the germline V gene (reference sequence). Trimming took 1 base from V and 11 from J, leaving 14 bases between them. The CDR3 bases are TGTGCCAGTAGTATAGGAAGCAGGGGAAGCGCTTTCTTT. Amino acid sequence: CASSIGSRGSAFF.

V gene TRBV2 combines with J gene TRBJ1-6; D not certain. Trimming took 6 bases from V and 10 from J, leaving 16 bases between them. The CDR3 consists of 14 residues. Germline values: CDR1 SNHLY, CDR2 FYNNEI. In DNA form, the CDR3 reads TGTGCCAGCAGGGAACAAAGGATGGGATCACCCCTCCACTTT. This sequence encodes CASREQRMGSPLHF.

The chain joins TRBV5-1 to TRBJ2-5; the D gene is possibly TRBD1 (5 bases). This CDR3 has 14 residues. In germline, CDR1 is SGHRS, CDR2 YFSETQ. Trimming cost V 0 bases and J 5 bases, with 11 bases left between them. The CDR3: CASSLVREGETQYF. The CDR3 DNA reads TGCGCCAGCAGCTTGGTCAGGGAAGGGGAGACCCAGTACTTC.

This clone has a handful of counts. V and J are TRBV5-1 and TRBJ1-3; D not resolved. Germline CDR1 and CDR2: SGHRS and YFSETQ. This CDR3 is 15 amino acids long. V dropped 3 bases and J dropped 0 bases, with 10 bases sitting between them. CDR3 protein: CASSSGTFSGNTIYF. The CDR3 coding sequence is TGCGCCAGCAGCTCGGGAACCTTCTCTGGAAACACCATATATTTT.

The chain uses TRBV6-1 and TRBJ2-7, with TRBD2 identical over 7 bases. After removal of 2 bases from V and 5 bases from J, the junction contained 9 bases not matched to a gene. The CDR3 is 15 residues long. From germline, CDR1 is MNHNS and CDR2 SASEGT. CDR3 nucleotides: TGTGCCAGCAGTGAATTCCCGGGAGGCCCGGACGAGCAGTACTTC. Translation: CASSEFPGGPDEQYF.

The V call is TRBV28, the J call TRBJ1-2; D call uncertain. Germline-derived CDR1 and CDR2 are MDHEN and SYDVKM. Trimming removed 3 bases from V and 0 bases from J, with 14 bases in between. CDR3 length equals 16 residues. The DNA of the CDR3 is TGTGCCAGCAGTTTCGCGGTCGGGGTAGCTAACTATGGCTACACCTTC. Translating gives CASSFAVGVANYGYTF.